Following are 24 T cell receptor beta chains from one sample sequenced in a study of CD8+ T cells in alopecia areata. Sequencing relied on a cDNA template that was reverse transcribed from extracted RNA. TCRdb keeps only in-frame clones here, not all; method: immunoSEQ multiplex PCR. The sample has approximately 98,000 clones, 45% to 70% seen once. Sequences were obtained from CD8+ T cells sorted from blood. The receptors derive from a human donor in good health.

This clone was counted once. Here the CDR3 reads CASSPDPQGIYGYTF. The CDR3 region has the DNA TGCGCCAGCAGCCCCGACCCCCAGGGGATCTATGGCTACACCTTC. The V gene is TRBV4-3, the J gene TRBJ1-2, with D perhaps matching TRBD1 (6 bases). The V gene lost 4 bases and the J gene lost 4 bases, with 16 bases spanning the gap. Germline CDR1 is LGHNA and CDR2 is YSLEER. The CDR3 runs 15 residues.

This chain links TRBV19 with TRBJ2-1; tentatively, D is TRBD1 (6 bases). With 3 bases removed from V and 6 bases from J, the gap between germline ends came to 9 bases. The CDR3 sequence is 13 residues long. Germline assignment: CDR1 LNHDA and CDR2 SQIVND (reference sequence). Here the CDR3 DNA reads TGTGCCAGTAGTATGGACAGACCCAATGAGCAGTTCTTC. Translating it yields CASSMDRPNEQFF.

V and J are TRBV15 and TRBJ2-6; D is unresolved. CDR3 size: 15 residues. V lost 5 bases, J lost 4 bases, and 12 bases lay in between. Looked up from germline, CDR1 is LNHNV and CDR2 is YYDKDF (reference sequence). CDR3 coding DNA: TGTGCCACCAGCCTTGCGGACCTCGGGGCCAACGTCCTGACTTTC. The encoded protein is CATSLADLGANVLTF.

The chain couples TRBV5-1 to TRBJ2-1; 10 positions match TRBD2. Per germline, CDR1 SGHRS and CDR2 YFSETQ. The CDR3 extends over 15 amino acids. After removal of 1 base from V and 10 bases from J, the junction contained 8 bases not matched to a gene. CDR3 residues: CASSLWASGGPEQFF. The CDR3 DNA follows: TGCGCCAGCAGCTTGTGGGCTAGCGGGGGCCCAGAGCAGTTCTTC. The entire variable domain, with the rest obtained from reference TRBV5-1 and TRBJ2-1, is as follows: KAGVTQTPRYLIKTRGQQVTLSCSPISGHRSVSWYQQTPGQGLQFLFEYFSETQRNKGNFPGRFSGRQFSNSRSEMNVSTLELGDSALYLCASSLWASGGPEQFFGPGTRLTVL.

This clone was picked up a small number of times. This chain uses TRBV15 with TRBJ1-1; the D is unclear. From germline, CDR1 is LNHNV and CDR2 YYDKDF (reference sequence). This CDR3 region has 13 residues. Trimming took off 1 base at V and 6 bases at J, with 9 bases between the two ends. The CDR3 coding sequence is TGTGCCACCAGCAGAGCCCGACCTGCTGAAGCTTTCTTT. It specifies CATSRARPAEAFF.

This clone was counted between two and nine times. V is TRBV28 and J is TRBJ2-5; 8 nucleotides align to TRBD1. The CDR3 runs 19 residues. The germline V gene encodes CDR1 MDHEN and CDR2 SYDVKM. The junction had 16 bases not matched to a gene; V was cut back by 4 bases and J by 0 bases. In DNA, the CDR3 is TGTGCCAGCAGTTCCTACTTCTCTACCAGGGGGCCCTACCAAGAGACCCAGTACTTC. This gives the protein CASSSYFSTRGPYQETQYF. Variable domain in full (rest from reference TRBV28 and TRBJ2-5): DVKVTQSSRYLVKRTGEKVFLECVQDMDHENMFWYRQDPGLGLRLIYFSYDVKMKEKGDIPEGYSVSREKKERFSLILESASTNQTSMYLCASSSYFSTRGPYQETQYFGPGTRLLVL.

The chain links TRBV13 to TRBJ2-7; weak D call: TRBD2 (6 bases). Germline lookup yields CDR1 PRHDT and CDR2 FYEKMQ (reference sequence). V was shortened by 4 bases and J by 4 bases, with 14 bases between the two germline ends. The CDR3 contains 14 residues. The chain's CDR3 is CASSSGLMRYEQYF. The CDR3 DNA is TGTGCCAGCAGCTCGGGACTCATGAGATACGAGCAGTACTTC.

This clone was seen only a few times. The chain uses TRBV23-1 and TRBJ2-1; perhaps TRBD2 as D (5 bases). TRBV23-1 is an ORF, and what it does is uncertain. CDR3 length: 13 residues. The V gene lost 9 bases and the J gene lost 6 bases, with 15 bases spanning the gap. Written as DNA, the CDR3 is TGCGCCAGGTTCCATGGGAGTCTCAATGAGCAGTTCTTC. It yields the protein CARFHGSLNEQFF.

The table lists this clone with a count of one. This sample includes further DNA sequences coding for the same CDR3. This chain connects TRBV11-2 to TRBJ2-7; D is unresolved. Germline V gene sequence: CDR1 SGHAT, CDR2 FQNNGV. The V end was cut by 1 base, the J end by 3 bases, with 4 bases between. The CDR3 has 12 amino acids. CDR3: CASSLGSYEQYF. CDR3 coding DNA: TGTGCCAGCAGCTTAGGGAGCTACGAGCAGTACTTC.

This chain joins TRBV25-1 and TRBJ1-1; the D is unclear. The CDR3 runs 11 residues. V gave up 8 bases and J gave up 11 bases, with 15 bases separating them. CDR1 MGHDK and CDR2 SYGVNS come from the germline V gene. The CDR3 DNA sequence: TGTGCCAGCGCCAGCAGTAGAGTGGCTTTCTTT. Amino acid sequence: CASASSRVAFF.

This clone has just a few counts. The chain joins TRBV4-1 to TRBJ2-7; unclear D gene. Germline assignment: CDR1 MGHRA and CDR2 YSYEKL. The CDR3 length is 13 residues. Trimming took off 1 base at V and 2 bases at J, with 6 bases between the two ends. In DNA, the CDR3 is TGCGCCAGCAGCCAAGGAGAAGCCTACGAGCAGTACTTC. Its translation is CASSQGEAYEQYF.

The rearrangement links TRBV25-1 to TRBJ2-5; D gene unclear. The CDR3 spans 13 residues. Germline V gene data show CDR1 as MGHDK and CDR2 as SYGVNS. Trimming took off 3 bases at V and 12 bases at J, with 17 bases between the two ends. This chain's CDR3 is CASSEVELRPKYF. DNA for the CDR3: TGTGCCAGCAGTGAGGTTGAGTTAAGACCCAAGTACTTC.

The chain uses TRBV9 and TRBJ2-1, with D perhaps TRBD2 (5 bases). V was trimmed by 0 bases and J by 1 base, leaving 14 bases between them. The CDR3 is 17 amino acids. Germline V gene lookup returns CDR1 SGDLS and CDR2 YYNGEE. The CDR3 sequence is CASSVAGRGESYNEQFF. The CDR3 DNA reads TGTGCCAGCAGCGTAGCCGGTCGGGGTGAATCCTACAATGAGCAGTTCTTC.

This clone was observed a handful of times. The V and J genes are TRBV5-4 and TRBJ2-1; D unresolved. The V end lost 1 base, the J end lost 2 bases, and 13 bases lay between the germline ends. Germline CDR1 reads SGHNT; CDR2 reads YYREEE (reference sequence). This CDR3 spans 16 amino acids. The CDR3 region is CASSLKGPDTYNEQFF. The CDR3 DNA sequence: TGTGCCAGCAGCTTGAAAGGCCCCGATACCTACAATGAGCAGTTCTTC.

This rearrangement joins TRBV2 to TRBJ1-1, with D possibly matching TRBD1 (6 bases). This CDR3 comprises 14 residues. Deletions cut 6 bases from V and 3 bases from J, with 14 bases between. From germline, CDR1 is SNHLY and CDR2 FYNNEI. CDR3 in amino acids: CASRGHEEHTEAFF. DNA for the CDR3: TGTGCCAGCAGGGGACACGAGGAACACACTGAAGCTTTCTTT.

The V and J genes are TRBV13 and TRBJ2-2; D is perhaps TRBD1 or TRBD2 (5 bases each). This CDR3 spans 18 amino acids. Deletions cut 5 bases from V and 6 bases from J, with 25 bases between. The germline V gene has CDR1 PRHDT and CDR2 FYEKMQ (reference sequence). CDR3 nucleotide sequence: TGTGCCAGCAGCCGGTCCGGCCAGGGAGAAGTCAATGCCGGGGAGCTGTTTTTT. This sequence encodes CASSRSGQGEVNAGELFF.

The chain combines TRBV2 with TRBJ2-7; 9 nucleotides align to TRBD1. The CDR3 sequence is 14 residues long. Germline V gene sequence: CDR1 SNHLY, CDR2 FYNNEI. With V trimmed by 8 bases and J by 5 bases, 10 bases remained unmatched. CDR3 coding DNA: TGTGCCAGCCGCCGGGACAGGGTGTCCAACGAGCAGTACTTC. It specifies CASRRDRVSNEQYF. The whole variable domain, remainder taken from reference TRBV2 and TRBJ2-7, is EPEVTQTPSHQVTQMGQEVILRCVPISNHLYFYWYRQILGQKVEFLVSFYNNEISEKSEIFDDQFSVERPDGSNFTLKIRSTKLEDSAMYFCASRRDRVSNEQYFGPGTRLTVT.

The V call is TRBV28, the J call TRBJ2-3; D is possibly TRBD2 (5 bases). V lost 3 bases and J 2 bases, leaving 12 bases between the germline ends. There are 15 residues in the CDR3. Germline lookup yields CDR1 MDHEN and CDR2 SYDVKM. The CDR3 region has the DNA TGTGCCAGCAGTTTCTCCGGGGAGCACACAGATACGCAGTATTTT. Translation gives CASSFSGEHTDTQYF.

The chain is built from TRBV4-1 and TRBJ1-3, with a tentative D call TRBD1 (5 bases). V was pared by 3 bases and J by 0 bases, with 18 bases between. The length of the CDR3 is 18 residues. Germline V lookup: CDR1 MGHRA, CDR2 YSYEKL. CDR3 in DNA: TGCGCCAGCAGCCATATGACTGGGACGATGGTCTCTGGAAACACCATATATTTT. Translating gives CASSHMTGTMVSGNTIYF.

This clone was counted only a few times. This sequence joins TRBV29-1 and TRBJ1-2, with 10 bases aligning to TRBD1. The germline V gene has CDR1 SQVTM and CDR2 ANQGSEA. V shed 6 bases, J shed 10 bases, and the junction held 14 bases outside the gene matches. The CDR3 runs 14 residues. The CDR3 region has the DNA TGCAGCGTATATACTCCGGGACAGGGGAAAGACTACACCTTC. It translates to CSVYTPGQGKDYTF.

This chain links TRBV14 with TRBJ2-1, with D unclear. The germline CDR1 and CDR2 sequences are SGHDN and FVKESK. Between the trimmed V and J ends, which lost 1 base and 4 bases, there was a span of 8 bases. This CDR3 is 14 amino acids long. This CDR3 reads CASSQGLLYNEQFF. The CDR3 DNA reads as TGTGCCAGCAGCCAAGGACTCTTGTACAATGAGCAGTTCTTC.

About this clone itself: A read error is likely here: a far larger clone is one base away. The rearrangement links TRBV7-3 to TRBJ2-7; perhaps D is TRBD1 or TRBD2 (5 bases each). The CDR3 loop spans 15 amino acids. Germline V gene lookup returns CDR1 SGHTA and CDR2 FQGTGA. CDR3 protein: CASSLVGGEYHEQYF. For the CDR3, the DNA is TGTGCCAGCAGCTTAGTTGGGGGAGAGTACCACGAGCAATACTTC. The variable domain in full, completed from reference TRBV7-3 and TRBJ2-7, reads GAGVSQTPSNKVTEKGKYVELRCDPISGHTALYWYRQSLGQGPEFLIYFQGTGAADDSGLPNDRFFAVRPEGSVSTLKIQRTERGDSAVYLCASSLVGGEYHEQYFGPGTRLTVT.

The chain couples TRBV15 to TRBJ2-7; possible D gene TRBD1, 5 bases. The CDR3 totals 14 residues. CDR1 and CDR2 from the germline V gene are LNHNV and YYDKDF (reference sequence). V lost 4 bases and J lost 6, with 16 bases in between. In DNA form, the CDR3 reads TGTGCCACCAGCACCGAGCTGGGTGGGGCCGAGCAGTACTTC. Protein sequence: CATSTELGGAEQYF.

This clone has a single count. The chain carries TRBV10-3 and TRBJ2-1; D may be TRBD2 (5 bases). The V end was cut by 6 bases, the J end by 5 bases, with 20 bases between. Per germline, CDR1 ENHRY and CDR2 SYGVKD. This CDR3 spans 16 amino acids. Here the CDR3 reads CAIRRAVARTDNEQFF. CDR3 DNA sequence: TGTGCCATCAGGCGGGCGGTAGCGAGAACGGACAATGAGCAGTTCTTC.